Described below is a single T cell receptor (beta chain) sequence and its context. Its target is unknown. The data stem from a study of blood T cells in healthy people across ages. Findings of the study overall: With donor CMV status unknown, expanded clonotype changes were possibly confounded. Age advanced and TCR beta diversity per million T cells fell, roughly linearly. Diversity of TCR beta correlated strongly with naive T cell percentage.

V was pared by 0 bases and J by 0 bases, with 9 bases between. CDR3 size: 15 residues. For the second PCR, which ran for 7 to 11 cycles, a sample-barcoded 5' primer and a J-beta primer mix were used. The template-switch adaptor was a 5' adaptor with 12 random nucleotides. It tagged each cDNA molecule. TCRdb re-called the 5' RACE reads with MiXCR, one entry per CDR3 protein. The repertoire holds roughly 1.4 million distinct CDR3 sequences, with approximately 59% as singletons. This chain connects TRBV12-3 or TRBV12-4 to TRBJ2-7, with unresolved D. This sequence originates from a man aged 18 to 30 in good health. The sequenced material came from blood. Here the CDR3 DNA reads TGTGCCAGCAGTTTAGCCACCAGGAGCTCCTACGAGCAGTACTTC. It encodes CASSLATRSSYEQYF.